The rows below give T cell receptor beta chains drawn from one sample of a study of cytomegalovirus exposure and HLA in healthy donors. Measured with immunoSEQ multiplex PCR; TCRdb has only the in-frame clones, and not every one. The table shows roughly 45,000 clones, with about 90% occurring only once. Sequencing used PBMCs. The receptors originated from a man aged 18 to 35 in good health and CMV-seronegative. Both conserved end residues are part of each CDR3. A D gene is named only where the DNA matches it firmly. Clone sizes are given selectively: once, few, many, or a class where the clone is expanded.

size: .; D: .; V: TRBV19; J: TRBJ1-2; CDR3: CASSISQGYGYTF; DNA: TGTGCCAGTAGTATCAGTCAGGGCTATGGCTACACCTTC
size: .; D: .; V: TRBV7-9; J: TRBJ2-2; CDR3: CASSLALAGTNTGELFF; DNA: TGTGCCAGCAGCTTAGCGCTGGCGGGTACGAACACCGGGGAGCTGTTTTTT
size: .; D: .; V: TRBV6-5; J: TRBJ1-2; CDR3: CASTVGGRHGYTF; DNA: TGTGCCAGCACCGTCGGGGGGCGGCATGGCTACACCTTC
size: .; D: TRBD2; V: TRBV4-1; J: TRBJ2-1; CDR3: CASRERGGYNEQFF; DNA: TGCGCCAGCAGAGAGCGGGGGGGCTACAATGAGCAGTTCTTC
size: .; D: .; V: TRBV9; J: TRBJ2-2; CDR3: CASRRSTGELFF; DNA: TGTGCCAGCAGGAGAAGCACCGGGGAGCTGTTTTTT
size: .; D: TRBD2; V: TRBV14; J: TRBJ2-3; CDR3: CASSQTSGGPDTQYF; DNA: TGTGCCAGCAGCCAGACTAGCGGGGGGCCAGATACGCAGTATTTT
size: .; D: .; V: TRBV19; J: TRBJ2-2; CDR3: CASSISIMRAWFTGELFF; DNA: TGTGCCAGTAGTATTTCGATAATGAGGGCGTGGTTCACCGGGGAGCTGTTTTTT
size: .; D: TRBD1; V: TRBV9; J: TRBJ2-7; CDR3: CASSLAGTDYEQYF; DNA: TGTGCCAGCAGCTTAGCCGGGACAGATTACGAGCAGTACTTC
size: .; D: TRBD1; V: TRBV2; J: TRBJ1-1; CDR3: CASSARGQGVGNTEAFF; DNA: TGTGCCAGCAGTGCTCGTGGACAGGGGGTGGGGAACACTGAAGCTTTCTTT
size: once; D: TRBD2; V: TRBV5-1; J: TRBJ2-3; CDR3: CASSSTSGTDTQYF; DNA: TGCGCCAGCAGCTCGACTAGCGGGACAGATACGCAGTATTTT
size: .; D: TRBD1; V: TRBV4-3; J: TRBJ2-7; CDR3: CASSQGYGGTGDYEQYF; DNA: TGCGCCAGCAGCCAAGGATACGGAGGGACAGGGGACTACGAGCAGTACTTC
size: .; D: TRBD2; V: TRBV4-2; J: TRBJ2-3; CDR3: CASSHPSGTSGPAVDTQYF; DNA: TGTGCCAGCAGCCACCCCTCTGGGACTAGCGGCCCCGCGGTAGATACGCAGTATTTT
size: .; D: TRBD1; V: TRBV7-8; J: TRBJ2-7; CDR3: CASSLDHGQGAYEQYF; DNA: TGTGCCAGCAGCTTAGACCACGGGCAGGGGGCTTACGAGCAGTACTTC
size: .; D: .; V: TRBV14; J: TRBJ1-4; CDR3: CASSLRRGEKLFF; DNA: TGTGCCAGCAGCCTTAGGAGGGGTGAAAAACTGTTTTTT
size: .; D: .; V: TRBV7-2; J: TRBJ1-3; CDR3: CASSLEVTAGNTIYF; DNA: TGTGCCAGCAGCTTAGAAGTCACTGCTGGAAACACCATATATTTT
size: .; D: TRBD1; V: TRBV5-1; J: TRBJ1-2; CDR3: CASSWDRLNYGYTF; DNA: TGCGCCAGCAGCTGGGACAGGCTTAACTATGGCTACACCTTC
size: .; D: TRBD2; V: TRBV29-1; J: TRBJ2-3; CDR3: CSVEPASGATDTQYF; DNA: TGCAGCGTTGAACCAGCTAGCGGGGCCACAGATACGCAGTATTTT
size: .; D: .; V: TRBV5-1; J: TRBJ2-7; CDR3: CASSLAPGTYEQYF; DNA: TGCGCCAGCAGCTTGGCTCCAGGGACCTACGAGCAGTACTTC
size: .; D: .; V: TRBV19; J: TRBJ1-5; CDR3: CASSIRSGFNQPQHF; DNA: TGTGCCAGTAGTATTCGTAGCGGCTTCAATCAGCCCCAGCATTTT
size: .; D: .; V: TRBV6-5; J: TRBJ1-2; CDR3: CASSSQGVLNYGYTF; DNA: TGTGCCAGCAGTTCACAGGGAGTATTAAACTATGGCTACACCTTC
size: few; D: TRBD2; V: TRBV6-5; J: TRBJ2-7; CDR3: CASNIAGGLHEQYF; DNA: TGTGCCAGCAACATAGCGGGAGGGCTACACGAGCAGTACTTC
size: .; D: TRBD2; V: TRBV5-1; J: TRBJ2-5; CDR3: CASRTLTSEETQYF; DNA: TGCGCCAGCAGAACTCTGACTAGCGAGGAGACCCAGTACTTC
size: .; D: TRBD1; V: TRBV7-3; J: TRBJ2-1; CDR3: CASSQDAGTGVNEQFF; DNA: TGTGCCAGCAGCCAGGACGCCGGGACAGGGGTCAATGAGCAGTTCTTC
size: .; D: TRBD1; V: TRBV7-9; J: TRBJ1-1; CDR3: CASSLVSGGPLNTEAFF; DNA: TGTGCCAGCAGCTTAGTATCAGGGGGCCCGTTGAACACTGAAGCTTTCTTT
size: .; D: .; V: TRBV28; J: TRBJ1-1; CDR3: CASRIPSGNTEAFF; DNA: TGTGCCAGCAGAATACCGTCAGGGAACACTGAAGCTTTCTTT
size: .; D: TRBD2; V: TRBV19; J: TRBJ2-7; CDR3: CANDRLADPYEQYF; DNA: TGTGCCAATGACAGACTAGCGGACCCCTACGAGCAGTACTTC
size: once; D: .; V: TRBV11-2; J: TRBJ1-2; CDR3: CASSLNSGGSYGYTF; DNA: TGTGCCAGCAGCTTAAATTCGGGAGGGTCCTATGGCTACACCTTC
size: .; D: TRBD1; V: TRBV9; J: TRBJ2-3; CDR3: CASSVVLTGSTDTQYF; DNA: TGTGCCAGCAGCGTAGTTTTGACAGGGAGCACAGATACGCAGTATTTT
size: .; D: TRBD2; V: TRBV4-1; J: TRBJ2-5; CDR3: CASSPVGTTETQYF; DNA: TGCGCCAGCAGCCCCGTCGGGACTACAGAGACCCAGTACTTC
size: .; D: TRBD2; V: TRBV7-2; J: TRBJ2-3; CDR3: CASSLAGLADTDTQYF; DNA: TGTGCCAGCAGCTTAGCGGGGCTAGCGGACACAGATACGCAGTATTTT
size: .; D: .; V: TRBV19; J: TRBJ2-1; CDR3: CASRRETSYNEQFF; DNA: TGTGCCAGTAGGCGGGAAACTAGTTACAATGAGCAGTTCTTC
size: .; D: TRBD1; V: TRBV6-1; J: TRBJ2-3; CDR3: CASSDRQGMSTQYF; DNA: TGTGCCAGCAGTGATCGACAGGGTATGAGTACGCAGTATTTT
size: .; D: .; V: TRBV6-6; J: TRBJ2-7; CDR3: CASGSSSYEQYF; DNA: TGTGCCAGCGGGAGTAGCTCCTACGAGCAGTACTTC
size: .; D: TRBD1; V: TRBV28; J: TRBJ1-1; CDR3: CASTIPQGGGTEAFF; DNA: TGTGCCAGCACTATACCACAGGGGGGAGGCACTGAAGCTTTCTTT
size: .; D: .; V: TRBV10-3; J: TRBJ1-6; CDR3: CAISEFQGSGSPLHF; DNA: TGTGCCATCAGTGAGTTTCAGGGTTCTGGGTCACCCCTCCACTTT
size: once; D: .; V: TRBV6-9; J: TRBJ2-7; CDR3: CASSSGLLGEQYF; DNA: TGTGCCAGCAGTTCCGGACTTCTTGGAGAGCAGTACTTC